This TCR beta chain appears in the sequencing data of a study of T cells in Graves' hyperthyroidism and ophthalmopathy. This clonotype showed up just a few times. Its antigen is not known. Study findings and constraints: Ophthalmopathy was distinguished from stable hyperthyroidism by 13 V-J signatures.

The CDR3 regions of TCR beta were amplified from RNA transcripts. When the TCR CDR3 underwent first-round RT-PCR, the HTBI primer set was used. TCRdb re-analysed the multiplex PCR reads in MiXCR, keeping a single row per CDR3 protein. This table has roughly 500,000 distinct CDR3 sequences, roughly 46% appearing once. Germline V gene lookup returns CDR1 LNHNV and CDR2 YYDKDF (reference sequence). The CDR3 length is 16 residues. V shed 0 bases, J shed 5 bases, and the junction held 9 bases outside the gene matches. This clonotype originated in an adult woman with Graves' disease, either hyperthyroidism or ophthalmopathy (not recorded which). The chain has TRBV15 and TRBJ2-7; 8 nucleotides agree with TRBD1. Sequenced input: peripheral blood or thyroid tissue (not recorded which). CDR3 residues: CATSRDRSGGRDEQYF. The DNA for the CDR3 is TGTGCCACCAGCAGAGATAGATCAGGGGGCAGGGACGAGCAGTACTTC.